Shown below are 15 T cell receptor beta chains from a single sample sequenced in a study of T-cell reconstitution after alpha-beta-depleted transplantation in children. Unique molecular identifiers were incorporated during preparation of the TCRbeta library. Via MiXCR, TCRdb re-called the PCR reads, giving one row per CDR3 protein. The table records roughly 120,000 distinct CDR3 sequences, more than 20% of them present only once. The source material was PBMCs, mostly from graft donor cells, sampled 180 days after TCRalphabeta/CD19-depleted stem cell transplant. The receptors here all came from a male patient between 2 and 15 years old who had a stem cell transplant for chronic granulomatous disease, so the T cells may come from the graft donor.

This sequence joins TRBV20-1 and TRBJ2-7; D not resolved. Germline CDR1 and CDR2: DFQATT and SNEGSKA (reference sequence). The CDR3 is made up of 12 amino acids. The V end was cut by 6 bases, the J end by 2 bases, with 11 bases between. The CDR3 DNA is TGCAGTGCCGCTCCCCGACCCTACGAGCAGTACTTC. Encoded protein: CSAAPRPYEQYF.

This clonotype has ten or more counts. The gene calls are TRBV18 and TRBJ2-1; D remains unclear. Trimming took 3 bases from V and 4 from J, leaving 10 bases between them. The CDR3 covers 14 residues. Germline lookup yields CDR1 KGHSH and CDR2 LQKENI. CDR3 residues: CASSPPGFYNEQFF. The CDR3 DNA reads as TGTGCCAGCTCACCCCCTGGGTTTTACAATGAGCAGTTCTTC.

A few counts support this clonotype. The chain is built from TRBV15 and TRBJ2-5; a possible D gene is TRBD1 (6 bases). Between the trimmed V and J ends, which lost 2 bases and 5 bases, there was a span of 9 bases. The germline V gene encodes CDR1 LNHNV and CDR2 YYDKDF (reference sequence). This CDR3 comprises 13 residues. The CDR3 DNA reads as TGTGCCACCAGCAGACAGGGGTTCGAGACCCAGTACTTC. Amino acids: CATSRQGFETQYF.

The rearrangement links TRBV12-3 or TRBV12-4 to TRBJ2-7, with 7 nucleotides matching TRBD1. The CDR3 runs to 14 residues. Losses at the gene ends were 6 bases for V and 3 bases for J; bases not matched to a gene: 8. The CDR3 sequence is CASRATGANYEQYF. The CDR3 DNA reads as TGTGCCAGCAGGGCTACAGGGGCTAACTACGAGCAGTACTTC.

On this clonotype: A much larger clone differs by one base, so this may be a read error. The chain carries TRBV7-2 and TRBJ1-1; D call uncertain. V was clipped by 5 bases and J by 3 bases, with 4 bases between them. CDR1 is SGHTA, CDR2 FQGNSA, per germline. There are 11 residues in the CDR3. CDR3 bases: TGTGCCAGCAGCCCGGACACTGAAGCTTTCTTT. This encodes CASSPDTEAFF.

This chain uses TRBV5-1 with TRBJ2-3; 8 positions agree with TRBD1. From germline, CDR1 is SGHRS and CDR2 YFSETQ. V lost 4 bases and J lost 6; bases outside the gene matches: 7. The CDR3 loop spans 14 amino acids. The CDR3 loop reads CASSTDRALDTQYF. In DNA, the CDR3 is TGCGCCAGCAGCACGGACAGGGCGTTGGATACGCAGTATTTT.

This clonotype showed up many times. The J gene is TRBJ1-1, the V gene TRBV20-1; 7 bases fit TRBD1. Germline CDR1 DFQATT, CDR2 SNEGSKA (reference sequence). CDR3 length: 16 residues. J was trimmed by 3 bases and V by 6 bases; bases with no gene match: 16. CDR3 sequence reads: CSARGVEGATDTEAFF. The CDR3, as DNA: TGCAGTGCCAGGGGGGTGGAGGGGGCTACGGACACTGAAGCTTTCTTT.

This clonotype was detected ten times or more. The chain links TRBV20-1 to TRBJ2-5; the match to TRBD2 covers 8 bases. Trimming removed 7 bases from V and 1 base from J; junction bases left unmatched: 5. CDR1 and CDR2 from the germline V gene are DFQATT and SNEGSKA (reference sequence). The length of the CDR3 is 13 residues. This CDR3 is CSGERGIQETQYF. DNA of the CDR3: TGCAGTGGGGAGCGGGGGATCCAAGAGACCCAGTACTTC.

In its sample, this clonotype was seen a few times. The J gene is TRBJ1-4, the V gene TRBV4-2; D gene unclear. V was shortened by 0 bases and J by 10 bases, with 12 bases between the two germline ends. The CDR3 is 14 amino acids. CDR1 is LGHNA and CDR2 is YNFKEQ in the germline V gene. CDR3 amino acids: CASSQDGNQAKLFF. The DNA of the CDR3 is TGTGCCAGCAGCCAAGATGGAAATCAGGCAAAACTGTTTTTT.

This chain links TRBV5-8 with TRBJ2-7, with D perhaps TRBD1 (6 bases). Per germline, CDR1 SGHTS and CDR2 YDEGEE. Trimming stripped 2 bases from V and 4 bases from J, with 19 bases between. The CDR3 loop spans 16 amino acids. The DNA of the CDR3 is TGTGCCAGCAGCTTCAGAACCGGGACACCTTTTTACGAGCAGTACTTC. Translating gives CASSFRTGTPFYEQYF.

This clonotype appeared a single time. The chain combines TRBV18 with TRBJ2-7, with TRBD2 identical over 7 bases. The CDR3 sequence is 14 residues long. CDR1 is KGHSH, CDR2 LQKENI, per germline. The V gene end was trimmed by 3 bases and the J gene end by 4 bases; junction bases not matched to a gene: 6. The CDR3 DNA reads TGTGCCAGCTCACCTCCGGGACTACCTTACGAGCAGTACTTC. Amino acid sequence: CASSPPGLPYEQYF.

This clonotype was picked up many times. This rearrangement joins TRBV12-3 or TRBV12-4 to TRBJ2-7, with 8 bases lining up with TRBD1. The trim removed 2 bases at V and 2 bases at J, leaving 5 bases unmatched. The CDR3 consists of 15 residues. The CDR3 is CASSLRTGSPYEQYF. The CDR3 nucleotides read TGTGCCAGCAGTTTACGGACAGGGAGTCCCTACGAGCAGTACTTC.

A remark on this clonotype: The conserved phenylalanine or tryptophan is not found at the CDR3 terminus, so this likely reflects a read error. The chain recombines TRBV4-3 with TRBJ2-7, with D unresolved. The CDR3 totals 14 residues. The ends were cut back, 1 base at V and 2 bases at J, with 9 bases in the middle. Germline-derived CDR1 and CDR2 are LGHNA and YSLEER. The CDR3, as DNA: TGCGCCAGCAGCCAAGGACGCCTAACCTACGAGCAGTACTTG. Protein: CASSQGRLTYEQYL.

This clonotype was found many times. The chain employs TRBV7-9 and TRBJ1-6, with 9 bases identical to TRBD1. This CDR3 has 16 residues. Unmatched junction bases numbered 11, after V lost 7 bases and J lost 7 bases. The germline V gene encodes CDR1 SEHNR and CDR2 FQNEAQ (reference sequence). CDR3 amino acids: CASTYLSDRGNSPLHF. For the CDR3, the DNA is TGTGCCAGCACCTATTTGTCGGACAGGGGAAATTCACCCCTCCACTTT.

Only a few counts were recorded for this clonotype. This chain uses TRBV5-1 with TRBJ2-2, with D uncertain. V shed 2 bases and J shed 0 bases, with 8 bases lying between them. Germline-derived CDR1 and CDR2 are SGHRS and YFSETQ. The CDR3 loop spans 15 amino acids. CDR3 nucleotide sequence: TGCGCCAGCAGCTTCTCACCTACGAACACCGGGGAGCTGTTTTTT. As protein: CASSFSPTNTGELFF.